These 8 T cell receptor beta chains share one sample of origin, sequenced in a study of T cell clonality in common variable immunodeficiency. Assay: immunoSEQ multiplex PCR; the TCRdb copy retains only in-frame clones and omits some. In total the sample includes 40,000 or so clones, none of them seen once. Notes on the study in general: In common variable immunodeficiency, TCR beta chains reportedly carried fewer deletions and N-nucleotide insertions.

For these TCRs, the target antigens are not known. Material: peripheral blood mononuclear cells. These receptors all come from a human donor with common variable immunodeficiency.

There are a few counts of this clone. Coverage ceases 3 residues before the CDR3 finishes, and the germline J gene fills in the end. V is TRBV7-6 and J is TRBJ2-2; the D gene is possibly TRBD2 (6 bases). The CDR3 is 15 residues long. V was shortened by 5 bases and J by 6 bases, with 16 bases between the two germline ends. CDR1 SGHVS and CDR2 FNYEAQ come from the germline V gene. The CDR3 region is CASSDWSRGSGELFF. The sequenced CDR3 bases are TGTGCCAGCAGCGATTGGTCCCGGGGGTCCGGGGAG.

This clone was detected only a few times. The CDR3 goes on 3 residues after the read ends, and that part is filled in from the germline J gene. The J gene is TRBJ1-4, the V gene TRBV11-2; D may be TRBD1 (5 bases). The CDR3 consists of 15 residues. Between the trimmed V and J ends, which lost 1 base and 7 bases, there was a span of 13 bases. Germline V gene lookup returns CDR1 SGHAT and CDR2 FQNNGV. CDR3 bases read: TGTGCCAGCAGCTTAGTTGGGGGGAGGATTGAAAAA. This sequence encodes CASSLVGGRIEK. The full CDR3 is CASSLVGGRIEKLFF.

As regards this clone: From the germline J gene comes the end of the CDR3, since the read stops 3 residues before it. The V call is TRBV19, the J call TRBJ1-5; 7 bases line up with TRBD1. J gave up 5 bases and V 4 bases, and 2 bases lay outside the gene matches. Germline CDR1 LNHDA, CDR2 SQIVND (reference sequence). The CDR3 has 13 residues. CDR3 DNA (partial): TGTGCCAGTAGTAGCGACAGGGATCAGCCC. This sequence encodes CASSSDRDQP. The entire CDR3 sequence reads CASSSDRDQPQHF.

Concerning this clone itself: With the read ending 3 residues before the CDR3 end, the germline J gene is used to fill in that end. The V call is TRBV2, the J call TRBJ1-2; D ambiguous. Germline values: CDR1 SNHLY, CDR2 FYNNEI. This CDR3 has 14 amino acids. The V end lost 0 bases, the J end lost 4 bases, and 9 bases lay between the germline ends. Partial CDR3 DNA: TGTGCCAGCAGTGAAGCACGGGGATCCTATGGC. It codes for CASSEARGSYG. The entire CDR3 reads CASSEARGSYGYTF.

This clone was counted between two and nine times. The read terminates 3 residues before the CDR3 end, so the remaining end is supplied by the germline J gene. This rearrangement joins TRBV7-2 to TRBJ2-2; TRBD1 aligns across 10 bases. The CDR3 length is 13 residues. CDR1 is SGHTA and CDR2 is FQGNSA in the germline V gene. CDR3 DNA, as far as it was read: TGTGCCAGCAGCAAAGACAGGGGGCTAGAG. As protein: CASSKDRGLE. The full CDR3 protein reads CASSKDRGLELFF.

This clone was picked up many times. CDR3 bases read: TGCAGTGGACAGGGGGCCAAAAACATT. This gives the protein CSGQGAKNI. The entire CDR3 protein reads CSGQGAKNIQYF. The chain recombines TRBV20-1 with TRBJ2-4; TRBD1 matches 8 bases. The CDR3 end is not reached by the read, which stops 3 residues before it; the germline J gene fills it in. CDR3 length equals 12 residues. Germline CDR1 reads DFQATT; CDR2 reads SNEGSKA (reference sequence). After removal of 7 bases from V and 1 base from J, the junction contained 0 bases not matched to a gene.

This clone has just a few counts. Read sequence stops 3 residues before the CDR3 end, and the germline J gene provides the missing end. The chain recombines TRBV7-9 with TRBJ1-2, with D possibly matching TRBD1 (6 bases). The CDR3 sequence is 12 residues long. Germline V gene lookup returns CDR1 SEHNR and CDR2 FQNEAQ (reference sequence). CDR3 bases read: TGTGCCAGCAGCCCCAGAGGGGGAGGC. It codes for CASSPRGGG. The entire CDR3 protein is CASSPRGGGYTF. The entire variable domain, with the rest obtained from reference TRBV7-9 and TRBJ1-2, is as follows: DTGVSQNPRHKITKRGQNVTFRCDPISEHNRLYWYRQTLGQGPEFLTYFQNEAQLEKSRLLSDRFSAERPKGSFSTLEIQRTEQGDSAMYLCASSPRGGGYTFGSGTRLTVV.

By proportion, this clone is medium-sized. Read sequence stops 3 residues before the CDR3 end, and the germline J gene provides the missing end. The rearrangement links TRBV29-1 to TRBJ1-1, with TRBD1 identical over 7 bases. Germline CDR1 is SQVTM and CDR2 is ANQGSEA. The CDR3 has 12 residues. V trimming: 3 bases; J trimming: 3 bases; junction bases outside the gene matches: 1. The DNA read from the CDR3 is TGCAGCGTTGACAGGGGGGACACTGAA. Translating gives CSVDRGDTE. The full CDR3 is CSVDRGDTEAFF.